This T cell receptor (beta chain) was identified during a study of cytomegalovirus exposure and HLA in healthy donors. About the research overall: Per a later analysis, the approximately 700 first-cohort and 120 validation repertoires shared one platform.

Whole-study findings and limits: It was reportedly the case that the classifier diagnosed cytomegalovirus status with high specificity and sensitivity.

At least ten counts were recorded for this clone. Its target is unknown. This CDR3 has 15 amino acids. CDR1 and CDR2 from the germline V gene are MNHNS and SASEGT. The junction had 9 bases not matched to a gene; V was cut back by 6 bases and J by 2 bases. Sequenced by immunoSEQ multiplex PCR; TCRdb stores in-frame clones only, minus some. The sample lists over 110,000 clones; more than 85% were seen once. The sample consisted of PBMCs. The V and J genes are TRBV6-1 and TRBJ2-7, with TRBD2 identical over 8 bases. This TCR was sampled from a man aged 18 to 29 in good health and CMV-seropositive. The CDR3 region is CASRTISGAAYEQYF. The CDR3 DNA reads as TGTGCCAGCAGAACTATTAGCGGGGCGGCCTACGAGCAGTACTTC.